This passage covers 9 T cell receptor beta chains from one sample sequenced in a study of blood T cell repertoires in COVID-19. Some clones are missing from TCRdb's copy, which holds only in-frame ones; the method was immunoSEQ multiplex PCR. There are about 30,000 clones in the sample; over 70% occur only once, and roughly a third lies in the top ten. Sequenced material: peripheral blood. The receptors come from a man older than 75 with acute or convalescent COVID-19.

This rearrangement joins TRBV7-3 to TRBJ1-6; D unclear. The CDR3 consists of 15 residues. V shed 5 bases and J shed 6 bases, with 14 bases lying between them. Germline assignment: CDR1 SGHTA and CDR2 FQGTGA. CDR3 bases: TGTGCCAGCAGCCAACACCGCCGGGGTAATTCACCCCTCCACTTT. It encodes CASSQHRRGNSPLHF.

V usage is TRBV29-1 and J usage is TRBJ2-7, with D possibly TRBD1 on 6 matching bases. CDR1 and CDR2 from the germline V gene are SQVTM and ANQGSEA. V was clipped by 7 bases and J by 5 bases, with 12 bases between them. The CDR3 has 11 residues. CDR3 nucleotide sequence: TGCAGCGCTTCTGGGGGCGACGAGCAGTACTTC. This translates into CSASGGDEQYF.

The chain links TRBV30 to TRBJ2-3, with D hard to call. Between the trimmed V and J ends, which lost 2 bases and 0 bases, there was a span of 9 bases. CDR1 is GTSNPN, CDR2 SVGIG, per germline (reference sequence). This CDR3 contains 14 residues. CDR3 protein: CAWSSGVSTDTQYF. The DNA for the CDR3 is TGTGCCTGGAGTTCGGGTGTTAGCACAGATACGCAGTATTTT. The complete variable domain, with remaining parts taken from reference TRBV30 and TRBJ2-3, reads SQTIHQWPATLVQPVGSPLSLECTVEGTSNPNLYWYRQAAGRGLQLLFYSVGIGQISSEVPQNLSASRPQDRQFILSSKKLLLSDSGFYLCAWSSGVSTDTQYFGPGTRLTVL.

The J gene is TRBJ1-1, the V gene TRBV19, with a tentative D call TRBD1 (5 bases). V lost 4 bases and J 4 bases, leaving 19 bases between the germline ends. Per germline, CDR1 LNHDA and CDR2 SQIVND (reference sequence). This CDR3 is 16 amino acids long. The chain's CDR3 is CASSRRRVGGGTEAFF. In DNA, the CDR3 is TGTGCCAGTAGTAGAAGAAGGGTAGGCGGGGGCACTGAAGCTTTCTTT.

CDR3 sequence: CASSEEDRGLGSAGELFF. CDR3 sequence (DNA): TGTGCCAGCAGCGAGGAGGACAGGGGGCTGGGTTCCGCCGGGGAGCTGTTTTTT. The chain joins TRBV9 to TRBJ2-2; 11 nucleotides agree with TRBD1. Germline values: CDR1 SGDLS, CDR2 YYNGEE. J lost 6 bases, V lost 3 bases, and 13 bases had no gene match. This CDR3 has 18 amino acids.

The J gene is TRBJ2-1, the V gene TRBV7-2; maybe TRBD2 (6 bases). The V and J ends lost 2 bases and 7 bases respectively, with 12 bases between them. The germline CDR1 and CDR2 sequences are SGHTA and FQGNSA. The CDR3 is made up of 14 amino acids. The chain's CDR3 is CASSLSGLGNEQFF. In DNA form, the CDR3 reads TGTGCCAGCAGCTTATCGGGACTCGGTAATGAGCAGTTCTTC.

By proportion, this clone is hyperexpanded. The gene calls are TRBV10-3 and TRBJ1-6, with D possibly matching TRBD1 (6 bases). Germline V lookup: CDR1 ENHRY, CDR2 SYGVKD. The CDR3 totals 14 residues. Trimming cost V 11 bases and J 5 bases, with 16 bases left between them. CDR3 region: CASWTGHDNSPLHF. Written as DNA, the CDR3 is TGTGCCTCCTGGACGGGACACGATAATTCACCCCTCCACTTT.

The J gene is TRBJ2-1, the V gene TRBV3-1 (or the pseudogene TRBV3-2); 10 nucleotides align to TRBD2. The V segment lost 4 bases and the J segment 10 bases; nucleotides outside the gene matches: 4. Germline CDR1 is LGHDT and CDR2 is YNNKEL (reference sequence). The CDR3 spans 13 residues. The CDR3 coding sequence is TGTGCCAGCAGCCGACAGGGACTAGCGGAGCAGTTCTTC. Protein: CASSRQGLAEQFF.

This clone occurred once. J is TRBJ2-5 and V is TRBV7-2, with D maybe TRBD2 (6 bases). V was cut by 5 bases and J by 5 bases, with 15 bases left in between. The CDR3 has 14 residues. Germline CDR1 is SGHTA and CDR2 is FQGNSA. This chain's CDR3 is CASSLSGRQETQYF. The CDR3 DNA reads as TGTGCCAGCAGCCTCTCGGGGAGGCAGGAGACCCAGTACTTC.